This record looks at one T cell receptor beta chain sequence and its context. Its antigen remains unknown. Libraries were prepared by immunoSEQ multiplex PCR; TCRdb keeps only in-frame clonotypes and omits some of them. In the table there are nearly 45,000 clones, 80% of which are singletons. Blood got drawn at baseline, again on cycle 4 day 1, and then on cycle 7 day 1. This CDR3 comprises 15 residues. Germline V lookup: CDR1 LGHNA, CDR2 YSLEER. The ends were cut back, 2 bases at V and 10 bases at J, with 15 bases in the middle. The sample is drawn from a study of OX40 agonist ivuxolimab in advanced cancers. Whole-study findings and limits: Expanded clones tended on average to be more numerous among CD8+ T cells than CD4+.

This clonotype originated in an adult with an advanced solid tumor such as melanoma, head and neck, liver or kidney cancer. The sequenced sample was CD4+ or CD8+ T cells sorted from blood, obtained in a trial of the OX40 agonist ivuxolimab. The genes are TRBV4-3 and TRBJ1-6; D is ambiguous. The chain's CDR3 is CASSQSTPGGSPLHF. CDR3 sequence (DNA): TGCGCCAGCAGCCAATCCACCCCCGGAGGCTCACCCCTCCACTTT.